This passage covers 18 T cell receptor beta chains from one sample sequenced in a study of regulatory T cells in long-lasting Graves disease. For TCR beta, libraries came from iRepertoire HTBI primers and Arm-PCR of CDR3 regions. TCRdb redid the calling of the multiplex PCR reads with MiXCR, one entry per CDR3 protein. The table includes a few hundred thousand distinct CDR3 sequences, roughly a sixth detected once. Indicated time point: newly diagnosed GD, antithyroid drugs for less than 3 months. PBMC-extracted RNA yielded the TCR library. The same data also went into a second study, on T cells in Graves' hyperthyroidism and ophthalmopathy.

The sequencing used peripheral blood mononuclear cells (PBMCs), collected at new diagnosis, from a patient treated with antithyroid drugs. These TCRs come from a man aged 40-49 years with Graves disease.

This clonotype was detected only a few times. Written as DNA, the CDR3 is TGTGCCAGCAGGACAGGGGATTTGCCCCAGCATTTT. It yields the protein CASRTGDLPQHF. V usage is TRBV28 and J usage is TRBJ1-5; 8 positions agree with TRBD1. This CDR3 spans 12 amino acids. In germline, CDR1 is MDHEN, CDR2 SYDVKM. With 6 bases clipped from V and 9 bases from J, the junction kept 4 bases outside the gene matches.

This clonotype was counted many times. The V gene is TRBV28, the J gene TRBJ1-2, with a tentative D call TRBD1 (5 bases). Trimming left V 8 bases short and J 6 bases short, with 16 bases between. The CDR3 spans 13 residues. Germline V gene sequence: CDR1 MDHEN, CDR2 SYDVKM. CDR3 in amino acids: CASRDRAKDGYTF. CDR3 nucleotides: TGTGCCAGCCGGGACCGCGCTAAGGATGGCTACACCTTC.

Regarding this clonotype: A much more abundant neighbour one base away suggests this may be a read error. This chain joins TRBV11-2 and TRBJ2-5; 11 bases are a match to TRBD1. Germline values: CDR1 SGHAT, CDR2 FQNNGV. With 9 bases clipped from V and 0 bases from J, the junction kept 12 bases outside the gene matches. The CDR3 contains 17 residues. Here the CDR3 reads CARSTGQGAVNQETQYF. In DNA form, the CDR3 reads TGTGCCAGGAGCACTGGACAGGGGGCCGTAAACCAAGAGACCCAGTACTTC.

The rearrangement joins TRBV9 to TRBJ1-1; D unclear. In germline, CDR1 is SGDLS, CDR2 YYNGEE. With 4 bases removed from V and 2 bases from J, the gap between germline ends came to 12 bases. The CDR3 runs 14 residues. As DNA, the CDR3 is TGTGCCAGCAGCCGAGACCAAGAAAACACTGAAGCTTTCTTT. Translation gives CASSRDQENTEAFF.

This clonotype was recorded many times. The rearrangement uses TRBV2 and TRBJ1-1; the D is unclear. CDR1 and CDR2 from the germline V gene are SNHLY and FYNNEI. The CDR3 runs 9 residues. Trimming left V 8 bases short and J 10 bases short, with 8 bases between. The CDR3 nucleotides are TGTGCCAGCGCCGTCACAGCTTTCTTT. Protein sequence: CASAVTAFF.

This clonotype occurred a few times. The chain uses TRBV6-1 and TRBJ1-1; a possible D gene is TRBD1 (5 bases). CDR3 length: 14 amino acids. V gave up 6 bases and J gave up 6 bases, with 17 bases separating them. Germline V gene sequence: CDR1 MNHNS, CDR2 SASEGT. CDR3 amino acids: CASSRYGGDPEAFF. The DNA of the CDR3 is TGTGCCAGCAGCCGATATGGAGGGGACCCTGAAGCTTTCTTT.

This clonotype was counted between two and nine times. The chain employs TRBV15 and TRBJ2-3; D is perhaps TRBD1 or TRBD2 (6 bases each). V was cut by 1 base and J by 6 bases, with 11 bases left in between. CDR3 length: 14 residues. Germline V gene lookup returns CDR1 LNHNV and CDR2 YYDKDF (reference sequence). The CDR3 region has the DNA TGTGCCACCAGCAGAGCCGGGGGCGGGGATACGCAGTATTTT. Translated, it gives CATSRAGGGDTQYF. The complete variable domain, with remaining parts taken from reference TRBV15 and TRBJ2-3, reads DAMVIQNPRYQVTQFGKPVTLSCSQTLNHNVMYWYQQKSSQAPKLLFHYYDKDFNNEADTPDNFQSRRPNTSFCFLDIRSPGLGDTAMYLCATSRAGGGDTQYFGPGTRLTVL.

This clonotype was counted many times. The gene calls are TRBV7-2 and TRBJ2-1; D is unclear. This CDR3 region has 11 residues. Trimming stripped 3 bases from V and 10 bases from J, with 7 bases between. The germline V gene encodes CDR1 SGHTA and CDR2 FQGNSA. CDR3 bases: TGTGCCAGCAGCTTGACCGTCGAGCAGTTCTTC. Translation: CASSLTVEQFF. Full variable domain (rest looked up from reference TRBV7-2 and TRBJ2-1): GAGVSQSPSNKVTEKGKDVELRCDPISGHTALYWYRQSLGQGLEFLIYFQGNSAPDKSGLPSDRFSAERTGGSVSTLTIQRTQQEDSAVYLCASSLTVEQFFGPGTRLTVL.

This clonotype came up many times. The rearrangement joins TRBV12-5 to TRBJ1-5; 7 nucleotides agree with TRBD1. Germline CDR1 LGHNT, CDR2 FRNRAP. The trim removed 2 bases at V and 0 bases at J, leaving 10 bases unmatched. This CDR3 region has 18 residues. The CDR3 protein is CASGLTYGTANSNQPQHF. The CDR3 nucleotides read TGTGCTAGTGGTTTGACCTACGGGACAGCAAATAGCAATCAGCCCCAGCATTTT.

In this sample, this clonotype turned up many times. J is TRBJ1-2 and V is TRBV2; D is ambiguous. The CDR3 contains 14 residues. Germline V gene sequence: CDR1 SNHLY, CDR2 FYNNEI. Deletions cut 0 bases from V and 4 bases from J, with 9 bases between. The CDR3 nucleotides read TGTGCCAGCAGTGAAGCTGGGAAGATCTATGGCTACACCTTC. This gives the protein CASSEAGKIYGYTF.

DNA for the CDR3: TGTGCCAGCTGGGTCCGCGGAGCCTTGAACACTGAAGCTTTCTTT. It encodes CASWVRGALNTEAFF. The genes are TRBV2 and TRBJ1-1; D gene uncertain. The CDR3 spans 15 residues. V was shortened by 8 bases and J by 0 bases, with 16 bases between the two germline ends. Germline CDR1 reads SNHLY; CDR2 reads FYNNEI.

This clonotype occurred many times. The chain couples TRBV4-1 to TRBJ2-7; D uncertain. Germline V gene data show CDR1 as MGHRA and CDR2 as YSYEKL. Trimming removed 0 bases from V and 3 bases from J, with 12 bases in between. CDR3 length: 15 residues. The CDR3 DNA is TGCGCCAGCAGCCAAGATCCGGACGAAATCTACGAGCAGTACTTC. It specifies CASSQDPDEIYEQYF.

This clonotype was seen ten or more times. V gene TRBV29-1 combines with J gene TRBJ2-3, with D uncertain. CDR3 length equals 13 residues. CDR1 and CDR2 (germline): SQVTM, ANQGSEA. With 1 base removed from V and 2 bases from J, the gap between germline ends came to 7 bases. The CDR3: CSVEGKLTDTQYF. CDR3 coding DNA: TGCAGCGTTGAAGGGAAACTCACAGATACGCAGTATTTT.

In regard to this clonotype: Just one base apart from a much larger clone, this may be a read error. The CDR3 DNA follows: TGTGCCAGCAGTTGGCCCTCGTCGAGCACAGATACGCAGTATTTT. Amino acid sequence: CASSWPSSSTDTQYF. The V call is TRBV7-9, the J call TRBJ2-3; D unresolved. This CDR3 comprises 15 residues. V shed 6 bases and J shed 0 bases, with 13 bases lying between them. CDR1 SEHNR and CDR2 FQNEAQ come from the germline V gene (reference sequence).

Ten or more counts support this clonotype. One junction end does not reproduce the germline sequence, and a read error may be involved. V is TRBV5-1 and J is TRBJ2-3; D tentatively reads TRBD1 or TRBD2 (5 bases each). The CDR3 consists of 15 residues. The germline CDR1 and CDR2 sequences are SGHRS and YFSETQ. The CDR3 coding sequence is TGTGCCAGCAGCTTAGAGGGGTTTGGAACAGATACGCAGTATTTT. Its translation is CASSLEGFGTDTQYF.

The J gene is TRBJ2-5, the V gene TRBV20-1; 8 bases map to TRBD1. The CDR3 runs 13 residues. CDR1 and CDR2 from the germline V gene are DFQATT and SNEGSKA (reference sequence). Losses at the gene ends were 6 bases for V and 4 bases for J; bases not matched to a gene: 7. The CDR3 DNA is TGCAGTGCCAGACAGGGGAGGAGAGAGACCCAGTACTTC. Translating it yields CSARQGRRETQYF.

The chain has TRBV7-2 and TRBJ2-7, with D unclear. The CDR3 is 15 amino acids. Per the germline V gene, CDR1 is SGHTA and CDR2 is FQGNSA. V lost 2 bases to trimming and J lost 2 bases, with 13 bases between them. CDR3 in amino acids: CASSLSSQDPYEQYF. CDR3 DNA sequence: TGTGCCAGCAGCTTATCCTCGCAGGATCCCTACGAGCAGTACTTC.

This clonotype was detected only a few times. The CDR3 nucleotides are TGTGCCATCAGGGATCAATTGTACGAGCAGTACTTC. Translated: CAIRDQLYEQYF. V gene TRBV10-3 combines with J gene TRBJ2-7; D gene ambiguous. From germline, CDR1 is ENHRY and CDR2 SYGVKD. CDR3 length: 12 amino acids. V lost 6 bases, J lost 4 bases, and 10 bases lay in between.